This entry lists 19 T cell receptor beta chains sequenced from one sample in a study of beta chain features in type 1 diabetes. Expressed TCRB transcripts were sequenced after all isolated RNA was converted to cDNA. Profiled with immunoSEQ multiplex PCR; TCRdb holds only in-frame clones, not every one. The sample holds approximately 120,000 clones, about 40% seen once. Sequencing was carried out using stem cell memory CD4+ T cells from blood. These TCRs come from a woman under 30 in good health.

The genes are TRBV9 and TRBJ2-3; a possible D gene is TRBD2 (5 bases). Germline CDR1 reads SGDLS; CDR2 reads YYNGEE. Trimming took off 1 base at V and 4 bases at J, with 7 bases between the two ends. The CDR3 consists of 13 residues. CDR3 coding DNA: TGTGCCAGCAGCGTATCCGGGGCAGATACGCAGTATTTT. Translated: CASSVSGADTQYF.

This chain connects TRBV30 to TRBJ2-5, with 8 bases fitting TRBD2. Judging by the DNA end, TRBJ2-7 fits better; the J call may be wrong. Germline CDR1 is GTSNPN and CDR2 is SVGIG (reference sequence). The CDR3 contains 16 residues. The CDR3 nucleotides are TGTGCCTGGAGTCCACGGGAGGGTCATCGTTTCTACGAGCAGTACTTC. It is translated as CAWSPREGHRFYEQYF.

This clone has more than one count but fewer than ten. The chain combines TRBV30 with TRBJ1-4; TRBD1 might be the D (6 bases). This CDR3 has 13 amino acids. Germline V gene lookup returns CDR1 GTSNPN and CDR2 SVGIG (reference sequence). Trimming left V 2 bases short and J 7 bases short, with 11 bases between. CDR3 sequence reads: CAWSRGAGEKLFF. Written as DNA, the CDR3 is TGTGCCTGGAGTCGGGGGGCTGGTGAAAAACTGTTTTTT.

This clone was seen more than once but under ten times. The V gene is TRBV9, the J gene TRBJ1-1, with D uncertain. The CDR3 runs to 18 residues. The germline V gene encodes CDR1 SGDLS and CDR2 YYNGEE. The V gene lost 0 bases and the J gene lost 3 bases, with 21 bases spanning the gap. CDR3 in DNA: TGTGCCAGCAGCGTAGTCTTGCCTGGGGAGGGTATGGACACTGAAGCTTTCTTT. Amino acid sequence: CASSVVLPGEGMDTEAFF.

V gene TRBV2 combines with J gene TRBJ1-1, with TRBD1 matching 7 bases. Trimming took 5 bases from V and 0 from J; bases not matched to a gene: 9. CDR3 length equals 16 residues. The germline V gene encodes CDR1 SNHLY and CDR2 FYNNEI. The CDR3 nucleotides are TGTGCCAGCAGTAGGAGGGGGCCGGACTTGAACACTGAAGCTTTCTTT. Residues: CASSRRGPDLNTEAFF.

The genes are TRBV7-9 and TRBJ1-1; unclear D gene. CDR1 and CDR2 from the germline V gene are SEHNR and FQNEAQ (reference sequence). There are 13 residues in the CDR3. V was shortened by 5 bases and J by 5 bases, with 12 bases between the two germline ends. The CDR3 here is CASSEGRGTEAFF. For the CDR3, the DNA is TGTGCCAGCAGCGAGGGCCGAGGGACTGAAGCTTTCTTT.

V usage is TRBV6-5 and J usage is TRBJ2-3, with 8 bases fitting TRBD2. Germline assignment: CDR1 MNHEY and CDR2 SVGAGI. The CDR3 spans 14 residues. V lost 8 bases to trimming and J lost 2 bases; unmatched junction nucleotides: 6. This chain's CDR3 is CASRAGVSTDTQYF. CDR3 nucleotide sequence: TGTGCCAGCCGAGCGGGAGTATCCACAGATACGCAGTATTTT.

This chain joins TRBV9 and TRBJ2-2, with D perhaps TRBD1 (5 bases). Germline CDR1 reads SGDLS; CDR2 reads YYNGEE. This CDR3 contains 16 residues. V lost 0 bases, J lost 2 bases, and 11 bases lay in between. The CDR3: CASSVGSGPNTGELFF. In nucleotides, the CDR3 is TGTGCCAGCAGCGTAGGCTCAGGGCCTAACACCGGGGAGCTGTTTTTT.

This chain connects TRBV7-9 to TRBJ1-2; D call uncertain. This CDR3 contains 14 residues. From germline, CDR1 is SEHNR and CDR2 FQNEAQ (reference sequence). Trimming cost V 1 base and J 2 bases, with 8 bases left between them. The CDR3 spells CASSLGGQNYGYTF. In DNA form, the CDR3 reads TGTGCCAGCAGCTTAGGTGGGCAGAACTATGGCTACACCTTC.

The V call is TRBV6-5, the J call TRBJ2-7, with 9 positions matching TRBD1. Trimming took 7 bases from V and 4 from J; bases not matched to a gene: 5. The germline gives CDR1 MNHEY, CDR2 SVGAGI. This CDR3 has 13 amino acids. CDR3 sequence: CASTTGGGYEQYF. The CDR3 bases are TGTGCCAGCACTACAGGGGGCGGTTACGAGCAGTACTTC.

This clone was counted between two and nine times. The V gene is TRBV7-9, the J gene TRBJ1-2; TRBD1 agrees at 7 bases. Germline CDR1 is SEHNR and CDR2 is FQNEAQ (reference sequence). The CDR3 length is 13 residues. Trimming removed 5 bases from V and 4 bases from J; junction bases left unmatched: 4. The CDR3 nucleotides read TGTGCCAGCAGCCAGGGACAGCTCTATGGCTACACCTTC. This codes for CASSQGQLYGYTF.

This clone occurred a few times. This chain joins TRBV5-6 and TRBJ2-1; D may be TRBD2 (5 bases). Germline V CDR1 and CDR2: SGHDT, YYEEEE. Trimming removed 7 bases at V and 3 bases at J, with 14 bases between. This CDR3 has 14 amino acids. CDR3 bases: TGTGCCAGCCAGCTAGGGAGCTACTACAATGAGCAGTTCTTC. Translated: CASQLGSYYNEQFF.

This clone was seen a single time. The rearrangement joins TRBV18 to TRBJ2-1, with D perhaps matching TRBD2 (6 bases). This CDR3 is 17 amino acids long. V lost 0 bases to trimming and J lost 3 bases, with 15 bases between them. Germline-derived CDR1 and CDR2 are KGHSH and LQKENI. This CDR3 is CASSPPVRTILYNEQFF. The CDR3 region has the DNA TGTGCCAGCTCACCACCCGTTCGGACTATTCTCTACAATGAGCAGTTCTTC.

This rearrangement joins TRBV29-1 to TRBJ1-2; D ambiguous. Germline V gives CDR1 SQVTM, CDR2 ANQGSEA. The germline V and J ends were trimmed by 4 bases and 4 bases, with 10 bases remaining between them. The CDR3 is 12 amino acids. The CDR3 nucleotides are TGCAGCGTTGTAGTTCACGCCTATGGCTACACCTTC. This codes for CSVVVHAYGYTF. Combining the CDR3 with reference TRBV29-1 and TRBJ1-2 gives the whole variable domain SAVISQKPSRDICQRGTSLTIQCQVDSQVTMMFWYRQQPGQSLTLIATANQGSEATYESGFVIDKFPISRPNLTFSTLTVSNMSPEDSSIYLCSVVVHAYGYTFGSGTRLTVV.

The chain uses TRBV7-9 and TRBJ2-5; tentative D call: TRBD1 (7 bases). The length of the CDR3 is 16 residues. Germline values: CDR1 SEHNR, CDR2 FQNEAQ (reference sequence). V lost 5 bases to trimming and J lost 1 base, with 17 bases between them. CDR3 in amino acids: CASSLGGGVPQETQYF. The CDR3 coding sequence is TGTGCCAGCAGCCTCGGAGGGGGCGTCCCCCAAGAGACCCAGTACTTC.

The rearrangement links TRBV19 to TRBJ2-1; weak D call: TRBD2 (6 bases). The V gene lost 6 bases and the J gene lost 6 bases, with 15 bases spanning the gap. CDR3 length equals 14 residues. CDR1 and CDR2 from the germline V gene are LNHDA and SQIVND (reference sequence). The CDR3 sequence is CASSPKREFNEQFF. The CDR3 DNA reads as TGTGCCAGTAGCCCAAAACGGGAGTTCAATGAGCAGTTCTTC.

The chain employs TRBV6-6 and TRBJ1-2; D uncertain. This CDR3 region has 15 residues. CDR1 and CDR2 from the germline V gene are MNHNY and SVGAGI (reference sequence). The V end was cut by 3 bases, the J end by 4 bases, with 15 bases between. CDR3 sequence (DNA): TGTGCCAGCAGTTATGCTCGCTATCCTTCCTATGGCTACACCTTC. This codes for CASSYARYPSYGYTF.

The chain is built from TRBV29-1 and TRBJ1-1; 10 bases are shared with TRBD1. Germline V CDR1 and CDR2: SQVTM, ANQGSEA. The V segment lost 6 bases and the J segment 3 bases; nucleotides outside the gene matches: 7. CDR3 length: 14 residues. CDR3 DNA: TGCAGCGTAGCCGGGACAGGGGCCTACACTGAAGCTTTCTTT. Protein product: CSVAGTGAYTEAFF.

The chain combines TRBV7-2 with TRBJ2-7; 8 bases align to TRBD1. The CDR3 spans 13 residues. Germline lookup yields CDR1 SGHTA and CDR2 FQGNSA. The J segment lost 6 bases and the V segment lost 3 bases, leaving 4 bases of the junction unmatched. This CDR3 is CASSFGQGIEQYF. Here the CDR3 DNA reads TGTGCCAGCAGCTTCGGACAGGGTATCGAGCAGTACTTC.